These 5 T cell receptor beta chains were sequenced from one sample in a study of T cell clonotyping in hematopoietic cell transplantation. Regarding time point: recipient sample about 28 days before transplant, after cytoreduction. Clones were sequenced by immunoSEQ multiplex PCR, and TCRdb holds only the in-frame ones, with some missing. Of fewer than 15,000 clones in the sample, roughly 88% were seen once. The sequencing here drew on peripheral blood mononuclear cells, taken before stem cell transplant. These receptors originate from a man between 60 and 75 years old with acute myeloid leukemia. Some clones in this sample may be carry-over from other donors' samples.

The genes are TRBV27 and TRBJ2-7; maybe TRBD1 (5 bases). Between the trimmed V and J ends, which lost 8 bases and 1 base, there was a span of 12 bases. This CDR3 region has 13 residues. Germline V gives CDR1 MNHEY, CDR2 SMNVEV (reference sequence). CDR3 bases: TGTGCCAGCGCCGGCCCAGGGTCCTACGAGCAGTACTTC. Residues: CASAGPGSYEQYF.

The V and J genes are TRBV7-2 and TRBJ2-7, with 11 bases fitting TRBD2. The junction had 11 bases not matched to a gene; V was cut back by 3 bases and J by 4 bases. The CDR3 sequence is 17 residues long. The germline V gene encodes CDR1 SGHTA and CDR2 FQGNSA. CDR3 bases: TGTGCCAGCAGCTTGATATATAGCGGGGGGGGAGAATACGAGCAGTACTTC. This gives the protein CASSLIYSGGGEYEQYF.

V gene TRBV7-2 combines with J gene TRBJ2-1; TRBD1 aligns across 8 bases. Germline V gene sequence: CDR1 SGHTA, CDR2 FQGNSA. This CDR3 contains 15 residues. V dropped 4 bases and J dropped 6; count of bases not matched to a gene: 8. The CDR3 DNA reads as TGTGCCAGCAGCTCACGGACAGGGTCAACCAATGAGCAGTTCTTC. This gives the protein CASSSRTGSTNEQFF.

The chain carries TRBV21-1 and TRBJ1-5; the table's D call, TRBD1, has no DNA check behind it. TRBV21-1 is a pseudogene locus. The CDR3 length is 14 residues. CDR3 protein: CASSPGLSNQPQHF. In DNA form, the CDR3 reads TGTGCCAGCAGCCCAGGGCTAAGCAATCAGCCCCAGCATTTT.

This chain links TRBV7-6 with TRBJ1-2; D remains unclear. The V end was cut by 4 bases, the J end by 8 bases, with 17 bases between. Germline V gives CDR1 SGHVS, CDR2 FNYEAQ. The CDR3 extends over 14 amino acids. The CDR3 reads CASSSPGITGGYTF. The CDR3 region has the DNA TGTGCCAGCAGCTCCCCGGGGATCACGGGGGGCTACACCTTC. Using reference TRBV7-6 and TRBJ1-2 for the parts outside the CDR3, the full variable domain is GAGVSQSPRYKVTKRGQDVALRCDPISGHVSLYWYRQALGQGPEFLTYFNYEAQQDKSGLPNDRFSAERPEGSISTLTIQRTEQRDSAMYRCASSSPGITGGYTFGSGTRLTVV.